This T cell receptor (beta chain) was obtained from a study of CD8+CD57+ T cells in acquired aplastic anemia. Study information: DNA recovered from sorted CD4+ and CD8+ cells had a mean of approximately 3 ug.

CD8+CD57+ cell expansion had been shown by flow cytometry in patients chosen for sequencing. Diagnosis of severe acquired aplastic anemia applied to all patients. Therapy had not been given to patients before blood sampling. It was genomic DNA that served as the template for profiling TCR beta VDJ and CDR3. Each CDR3 protein gets one entry after TCRdb re-called the reads with MiXCR. The table shows hundreds of thousands of distinct CDR3 sequences, with roughly a third occurring only once. Germline V lookup: CDR1 ENHRY, CDR2 SYGVKD. The CDR3 sequence is 14 residues long. V was clipped by 6 bases and J by 4 bases; unmatched bases: 8. This clonotype was seen many times.

The rearrangement joins TRBV10-3 to TRBJ1-2, with TRBD1 matching 7 bases. Material for sequencing was sorted CD4+, CD8+, or CD8+CD57+ T cells (not recorded which) from PBMCs. This sequence originates from a human donor with aplastic anemia. CDR3 nucleotides: TGTGCCATCAGCGCAGGGGGGGTTACCTATGGCTACACCTTC. It specifies CAISAGGVTYGYTF.